Shown below are 22 T cell receptor beta chains from a single sample sequenced in a study of vaccination and CD4 T cells after COVID-19. These receptors lack a known antigen. Treatment: approximately nine-day PBMC culture with coronavirus spike peptide pools or control peptides (ViraFEST assay). The Oncomine TCR Beta short-read assay generated sequence data from the DNA of cultured CD4+ T cells. TCRdb ran MiXCR on the PCR reads and lists one entry per CDR3 protein. Of about 4,100 distinct CDR3 sequences listed, around 21% are singletons. Sequencing was performed on CD4+ T cells from blood, cultured in vitro, taken after SARS-CoV-2 vaccination. These TCRs come from a human donor who had recovered from COVID-19.

V and J are TRBV24-1 and TRBJ1-2, with a possible D match to TRBD1 (6 bases). The CDR3 has 14 residues. Looked up from germline, CDR1 is KGHDR and CDR2 is SFDVKD. V lost 3 bases to trimming and J lost 6 bases, with 13 bases between them. CDR3 DNA sequence: TGTGCCACCAGTGATAGGTACAGGGAACATGGCTACACCTTC. Its translation: CATSDRYREHGYTF.

This clonotype has only a few counts. The chain couples TRBV19 to TRBJ1-2, with 9 bases matching TRBD1. The V gene's germline CDR1 is LNHDA and CDR2 SQIVND (reference sequence). The CDR3 totals 16 residues. The J segment lost 7 bases and the V segment lost 5 bases, leaving 14 bases of the junction unmatched. This CDR3 reads CASSLRTGDVSSGYTF. The CDR3 bases are TGTGCCAGTAGTTTACGGACAGGGGATGTATCTAGTGGCTACACCTTC.

There are a few counts of this clonotype. This chain links TRBV6-1 with TRBJ1-1, with D uncertain. Per the germline V gene, CDR1 is MNHNS and CDR2 is SASEGT. The CDR3 has 13 residues. Trimming took off 7 bases at V and 3 bases at J, with 12 bases between the two ends. CDR3 sequence (DNA): TGTGCCAGCAAGGTTGGGCAGTACACTGAAGCTTTCTTT. This codes for CASKVGQYTEAFF.

The V call is TRBV20-1, the J call TRBJ2-3, with 7 bases identical to TRBD1. The germline V gene encodes CDR1 DFQATT and CDR2 SNEGSKA (reference sequence). The CDR3 consists of 15 residues. The junction had 5 bases not matched to a gene; V was cut back by 0 bases and J by 2 bases. This CDR3 reads CSAREGDRYTDTQYF. The CDR3 DNA reads TGCAGTGCTAGAGAAGGGGACAGATACACAGATACGCAGTATTTT.

The chain combines TRBV18 with TRBJ2-3; the match to TRBD2 covers 9 bases. CDR1 is KGHSH and CDR2 is LQKENI in the germline V gene. V trimming: 3 bases; J trimming: 0 bases; junction bases outside the gene matches: 10. The CDR3 loop spans 18 amino acids. CDR3 region: CASSPSGGGATSTDTQYF. The CDR3 DNA sequence: TGTGCCAGCTCACCGAGTGGCGGGGGGGCCACGAGCACAGATACGCAGTATTTT.

This clonotype was seen a handful of times. The V and J genes are TRBV4-2 and TRBJ1-1; TRBD1 agrees at 7 bases. Trimming removed 7 bases from V and 6 bases from J; junction bases left unmatched: 8. The CDR3 consists of 13 residues. Germline V gene lookup returns CDR1 LGHNA and CDR2 YNFKEQ. Here the CDR3 reads CASTRQGGAEAFF. The CDR3 DNA is TGTGCCAGCACTCGGCAGGGGGGGGCTGAAGCTTTCTTT.

Comment on this clonotype: This may be a read error: a much more frequent sequence differs by one nucleotide. The rearrangement joins TRBV20-1 to TRBJ1-2, with 9 positions matching TRBD1. The length of the CDR3 is 15 residues. Germline trimming cut 5 bases from V and 4 bases from J; bases unmatched to any gene: 11. Germline V lookup: CDR1 DFQATT, CDR2 SNEGSKA (reference sequence). CDR3 nucleotides: TGCAGTGCTGACCGGAACAGGGGGCTTGGCTATGGCTACACCTTC. Protein sequence: CSADRNRGLGYGYTF.

This clonotype is medium-sized (0.01 to 0.1%) by share. As DNA, the CDR3 is TGTGCCAGCAGCTTTTTTCCCGGAGCGGGGAGAGGAGAGACCCAGTACTTC. Translation: CASSFFPGAGRGETQYF. The chain couples TRBV7-8 to TRBJ2-5; 7 bases map to TRBD2. The CDR3 is 17 amino acids. The V gene's germline CDR1 is SGHVS and CDR2 FQNEAQ. V trimming: 3 bases; J trimming: 4 bases; junction bases outside the gene matches: 14.

The V and J genes are TRBV27 and TRBJ1-2; a possible D gene is TRBD1 (5 bases). The CDR3 runs to 15 residues. CDR1 and CDR2 from the germline V gene are MNHEY and SMNVEV (reference sequence). Trimming took 6 bases from V and 4 from J, leaving 18 bases between them. CDR3 sequence: CASRPSTGQSYGYTF. In nucleotides, the CDR3 is TGTGCCAGCAGACCCTCTACAGGTCAGTCCTATGGCTACACCTTC.

The chain joins TRBV4-2 to TRBJ2-7, with TRBD2 matching over 8 bases. CDR1 is LGHNA and CDR2 is YNFKEQ in the germline V gene. CDR3 length equals 16 residues. Trimming cost V 0 bases and J 7 bases; bases outside gene matches: 11. CDR3 protein: CASSQDGGRPGGEQYF. The CDR3 DNA follows: TGTGCCAGCAGCCAAGACGGGGGACGCCCGGGGGGGGAGCAGTACTTC.

This clonotype is medium-sized in the sample. The chain recombines TRBV7-2 with TRBJ2-7, with TRBD1 matching over 8 bases. The CDR3 loop spans 15 amino acids. Trimming cost V 4 bases and J 0 bases; bases outside gene matches: 5. Germline V gene lookup returns CDR1 SGHTA and CDR2 FQGNSA. CDR3 nucleotides: TGTGCCAGCAGCTCCCCGGGACAGGTCTCCTACGAGCAGTACTTC. Protein sequence: CASSSPGQVSYEQYF.

In this sample, this clonotype turned up a few times. V gene TRBV7-2 combines with J gene TRBJ1-2, with D maybe TRBD1 (5 bases). V was trimmed by 5 bases and J by 10 bases, leaving 14 bases between them. The CDR3 contains 12 residues. The germline gives CDR1 SGHTA, CDR2 FQGNSA. CDR3 sequence: CASSAKARAYTF. As DNA, the CDR3 is TGTGCCAGCAGCGCTAAAGCCAGGGCCTACACCTTC.

The sample holds many counts of this clonotype. This chain joins TRBV20-1 and TRBJ2-1; the D gene is possibly TRBD2 (5 bases). The CDR3 covers 13 residues. CDR1 and CDR2 (germline): DFQATT, SNEGSKA (reference sequence). The V and J ends lost 3 bases and 6 bases respectively, with 12 bases between them. Here the CDR3 reads CSARGQEVNEQFF. The CDR3 DNA is TGCAGTGCTAGGGGCCAGGAGGTCAATGAGCAGTTCTTC.

Within the sample, this clonotype is medium-sized. The chain employs TRBV7-9 and TRBJ1-5; the D gene is possibly TRBD1 (6 bases). Germline V gene data show CDR1 as SEHNR and CDR2 as FQNEAQ (reference sequence). Trimming removed 4 bases at V and 7 bases at J, with 17 bases between. This CDR3 is built from 15 residues. CDR3 region: CASSSGGGHTQPQHF. The CDR3 bases are TGTGCCAGCAGCTCGGGGGGGGGACATACCCAGCCCCAGCATTTT.

Within the sample, this clonotype is medium-sized. This chain connects TRBV6-1 to TRBJ2-3, with 10 nucleotides matching TRBD2. Germline V gene sequence: CDR1 MNHNS, CDR2 SASEGT. With V trimmed by 6 bases and J by 1 base, 4 bases remained unmatched. This CDR3 comprises 15 residues. The CDR3 is CASRLLAGGTDTQYF. CDR3 bases: TGTGCCAGCAGACTGCTAGCGGGGGGCACAGATACGCAGTATTTT.

The chain carries TRBV20-1 and TRBJ2-2, with 11 bases fitting TRBD2. Germline V gene sequence: CDR1 DFQATT, CDR2 SNEGSKA (reference sequence). V shed 0 bases and J 7 bases; nucleotides not matched to a gene: 7. This CDR3 is built from 16 residues. The CDR3 reads CSARDVASGGIGELFF. Here the CDR3 DNA reads TGCAGTGCTAGAGATGTGGCTAGCGGGGGGATCGGGGAGCTGTTTTTT.

This clonotype was counted only a few times. This chain links TRBV7-3 with TRBJ2-2; TRBD1 is a possible D gene (5 bases). This CDR3 comprises 15 residues. The V gene lost 4 bases and the J gene lost 2 bases, with 11 bases spanning the gap. Germline V gene lookup returns CDR1 SGHTA and CDR2 FQGTGA. CDR3 residues: CASSSTGANTGELFF. The CDR3 DNA reads TGTGCCAGCAGCTCCACAGGCGCCAACACCGGGGAGCTGTTTTTT.

This clonotype was seen a few times. The chain combines TRBV6-5 with TRBJ2-2; perhaps TRBD2 as D (5 bases). CDR1 and CDR2 (germline): MNHEY, SVGAGI. CDR3 length: 14 residues. V gave up 2 bases and J gave up 8 bases, with 12 bases separating them. CDR3 DNA sequence: TGTGCCAGCAGTTACCGTCTAGCTTCTGGGGAGCTGTTTTTT. It encodes CASSYRLASGELFF.

By its share, this clonotype is medium-sized. This chain links TRBV15 with TRBJ2-6; D ambiguous. The V end was cut by 9 bases, the J end by 1 base, with 7 bases between. The CDR3 runs 13 residues. From germline, CDR1 is LNHNV and CDR2 YYDKDF (reference sequence). Here the CDR3 reads CATGISGANVLTF. The CDR3 coding sequence is TGTGCCACGGGGATTTCTGGGGCCAACGTCCTGACTTTC. Using reference TRBV15 and TRBJ2-6 for the parts outside the CDR3, the full variable domain is DAMVIQNPRYQVTQFGKPVTLSCSQTLNHNVMYWYQQKSSQAPKLLFHYYDKDFNNEADTPDNFQSRRPNTSFCFLDIRSPGLGDTAMYLCATGISGANVLTFGAGSRLTVL.

In regard to this clonotype: This may stem from a read error, because a much larger clone lies one nucleotide away. The limits of the CDR3 on the DNA are not certain, so only TCRdb's listed CDR3 is given. The rearrangement uses TRBV20-1 and TRBJ1-2. The CDR3 adds up to 13 amino acids, both ends counted. Germline V gene sequence: CDR1 DFQATT, CDR2 SNEGSKA (reference sequence). The CDR3 here is CSARDNSLYGCTF.

Within the sample, this clonotype is medium-sized. The rearrangement uses TRBV20-1 and TRBJ2-5, with no clear D. The CDR3 length is 12 residues. CDR1 and CDR2 (germline): DFQATT, SNEGSKA (reference sequence). The V gene lost 5 bases and the J gene lost 4 bases, with 11 bases spanning the gap. The CDR3 DNA is TGCAGTGCTGGGTCGGTTACAGAGACCCAGTACTTC. This sequence encodes CSAGSVTETQYF.

The gene calls are TRBV2 and TRBJ1-2; 8 bases align to TRBD1. Germline V gene data show CDR1 as SNHLY and CDR2 as FYNNEI. This CDR3 spans 14 amino acids. Trimming removed 7 bases from V and 5 bases from J; junction bases left unmatched: 9. CDR3 residues: CASTKDRVGYGYTF. DNA for the CDR3: TGTGCCAGCACCAAGGACAGGGTTGGATATGGCTACACCTTC.